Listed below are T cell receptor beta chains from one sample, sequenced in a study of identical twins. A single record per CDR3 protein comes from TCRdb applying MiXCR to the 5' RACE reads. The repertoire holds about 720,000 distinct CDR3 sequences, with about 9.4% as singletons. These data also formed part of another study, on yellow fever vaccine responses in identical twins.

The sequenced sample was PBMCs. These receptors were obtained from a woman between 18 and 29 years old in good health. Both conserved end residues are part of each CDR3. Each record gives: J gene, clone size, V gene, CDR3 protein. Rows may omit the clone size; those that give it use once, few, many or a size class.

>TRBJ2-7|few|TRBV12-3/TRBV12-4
CASSPHGSPYEQYF
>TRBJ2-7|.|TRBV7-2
CASSTAVASYEQYF
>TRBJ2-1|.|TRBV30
CAWTSADEQFF
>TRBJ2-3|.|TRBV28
CASSGAGLPTDTQYF
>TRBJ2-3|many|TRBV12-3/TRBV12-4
CASKGSSDTQYF
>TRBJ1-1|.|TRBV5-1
CASSLEGSGITEAFF
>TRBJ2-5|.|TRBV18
CASSPSRGGQETQYF
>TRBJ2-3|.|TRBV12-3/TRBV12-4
CASSESSGMIADTQYF
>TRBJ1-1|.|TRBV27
CASSLMGRTANTEAFF
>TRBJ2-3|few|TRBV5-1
CASSATSGRARDTQYF
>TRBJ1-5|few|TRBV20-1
CSVGGQPQHF
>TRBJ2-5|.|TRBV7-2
CASKSRASGQETQYF
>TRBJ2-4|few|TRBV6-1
CASSEAQIAKNIQYF
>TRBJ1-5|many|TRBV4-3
CASSQGTGGGQPQHF
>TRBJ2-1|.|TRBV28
CASSLGIEWDRGRLGDYNEQFF
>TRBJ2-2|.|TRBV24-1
CTTSDLIGGGNTGELFF
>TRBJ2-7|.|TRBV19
CASSIVTGAYEQYF
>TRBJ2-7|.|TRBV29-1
CSVEDRSGEQYF
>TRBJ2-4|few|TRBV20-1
CSARRIENIQYF
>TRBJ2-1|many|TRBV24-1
CATSDPGLAGRYNEQFF
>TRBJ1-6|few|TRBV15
CATSTRDIGGRGVINPLHF
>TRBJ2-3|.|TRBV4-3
CASSQDYGGTDTQYF
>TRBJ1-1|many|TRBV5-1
CASSPITGDTEAFF
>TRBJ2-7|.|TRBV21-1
CASSKKEDSGRVIEQYF
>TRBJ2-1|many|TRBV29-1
CSVVGLAMRGEQFF
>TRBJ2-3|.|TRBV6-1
CASSIAGYADTQYF
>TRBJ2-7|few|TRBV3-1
CASSSGINDEQYF
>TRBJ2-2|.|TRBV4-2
CASSQDGLAGSTGELFF
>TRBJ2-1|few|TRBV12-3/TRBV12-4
CASSLALGNEQFF
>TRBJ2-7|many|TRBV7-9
CASTDSIYEQYF
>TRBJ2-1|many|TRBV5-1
CASSLEVRNNEQFF
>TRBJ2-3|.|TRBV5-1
CASRPLSSTDTQYF
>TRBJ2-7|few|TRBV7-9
CASSTEGLVIPYEQYF
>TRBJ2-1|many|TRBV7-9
CASSLPGRNEQFF
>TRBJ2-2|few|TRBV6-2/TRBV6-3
CASKLVRGGENTGELFF
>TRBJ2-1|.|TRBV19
CASRAEGYNEQFF
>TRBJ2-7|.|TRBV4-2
CASSQTSAPSYEQYF
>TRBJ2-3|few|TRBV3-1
CASRLRGGLTDTQYF
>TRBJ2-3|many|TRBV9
CASSALGGGSTDTQYF
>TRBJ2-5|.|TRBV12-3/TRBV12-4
CASSSPPDGEETQYF
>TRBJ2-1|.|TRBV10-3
CAISEGSTYNEQFF
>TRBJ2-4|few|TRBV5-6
CASSFRGVGKNIQYF
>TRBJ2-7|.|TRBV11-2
CASSPVHYEQYF
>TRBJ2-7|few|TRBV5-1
CASSFTGGSPYEQYF
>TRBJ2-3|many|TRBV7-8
CASSPGLAGGITDTQYF
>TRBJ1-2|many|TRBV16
CASSLMMGKDYGYTF
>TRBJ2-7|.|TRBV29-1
CSVQYSSSYEQYF
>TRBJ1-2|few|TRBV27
CASKVPGSGYTF
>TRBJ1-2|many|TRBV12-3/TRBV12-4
CASRDRDRGLGYTF
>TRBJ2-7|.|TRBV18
CASSTGGTEQYF
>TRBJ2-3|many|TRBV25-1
CASSRREADTQYF
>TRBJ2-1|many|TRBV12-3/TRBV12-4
CASSTLGRQFF
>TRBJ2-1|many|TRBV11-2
CASSLGLPSGPLYNEQFF
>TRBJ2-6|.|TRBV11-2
CASSRGRDRANVLTF
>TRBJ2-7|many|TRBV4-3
CASSQDPRTNYEQYF
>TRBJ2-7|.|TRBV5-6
CASSWLDRGGYEQYF
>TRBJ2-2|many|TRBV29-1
CSVRKAGGYTGELFF